These T cell receptor beta chains were read from a single sample in a study of T cells in narcolepsy. Profiled with immunoSEQ multiplex PCR; TCRdb holds only in-frame clones, not every one. The sample shows around 30,000 clones, 81% of them seen only once. The sample comprised memory (CD45RA-) CD4+ T cells from blood. These TCRs come from a human donor in good health. Each CDR3 is given with its conserved first and last residue. Each record gives: V gene, D gene, J gene, clone size, CDR3 protein, CDR3 DNA. D genes are given only for firm matches. Clone size is shown for a subset of rows, as once, few, many or a class of expanded clone.

V gene: TRBV19; D gene: .; J gene: TRBJ1-5; clone size: .; CDR3 protein: CASSIGWAAGNQPQHF; CDR3 DNA: TGTGCCAGTAGTATCGGGTGGGCAGCAGGCAATCAGCCCCAGCATTTT
V gene: TRBV7-7; D gene: .; J gene: TRBJ2-2; clone size: .; CDR3 protein: CASSPVGSNTGELFF; CDR3 DNA: TGTGCTAGCAGCCCCGTGGGGTCGAACACCGGGGAGCTGTTTTTT
V gene: TRBV30; D gene: .; J gene: TRBJ1-2; clone size: .; CDR3 protein: CAWSRNRTPTMRGYTF; CDR3 DNA: TGTGCCTGGAGTCGAAACCGTACCCCGACCATGCGTGGCTACACCTTC
V gene: TRBV4-2; D gene: .; J gene: TRBJ2-7; clone size: .; CDR3 protein: CASSQATGTPEGEQYF; CDR3 DNA: TGTGCCAGCAGCCAAGCAACCGGGACTCCCGAGGGGGAGCAGTACTTC
V gene: TRBV7-2; D gene: .; J gene: TRBJ1-1; clone size: few; CDR3 protein: CASSLVSGGAFF; CDR3 DNA: TGTGCCAGCAGCTTAGTCTCTGGTGGAGCTTTCTTT
V gene: TRBV10-2; D gene: TRBD2; J gene: TRBJ2-3; clone size: .; CDR3 protein: CASSESGLAGGTDTQYF; CDR3 DNA: TGCGCCAGCAGTGAGTCGGGACTAGCGGGAGGGACTGATACGCAGTATTTT
V gene: TRBV5-1; D gene: .; J gene: TRBJ2-6; clone size: once; CDR3 protein: CASSIRDTLSGANVLTF; CDR3 DNA: TGCGCCAGCAGCATACGGGACACTCTCTCTGGGGCCAACGTCCTGACTTTC
V gene: TRBV9; D gene: TRBD2; J gene: TRBJ2-3; clone size: .; CDR3 protein: CASSPPGLLAGYTDTQYF; CDR3 DNA: TGTGCCAGCAGCCCACCGGGTCTACTAGCGGGGTACACAGATACGCAGTATTTT
V gene: TRBV7-2; D gene: .; J gene: TRBJ2-1; clone size: .; CDR3 protein: CASSPPDYNEQFF; CDR3 DNA: TGTGCCAGCAGCCCCCCGGACTACAATGAGCAGTTCTTC
V gene: TRBV11-2; D gene: .; J gene: TRBJ1-1; clone size: once; CDR3 protein: CASSSFHRRDTEAFF; CDR3 DNA: TGTGCCAGCAGCTCCTTCCACAGGCGAGACACTGAAGCTTTCTTT
V gene: TRBV2; D gene: .; J gene: TRBJ1-1; clone size: once; CDR3 protein: CASSEAASATEAFF; CDR3 DNA: TGTGCCAGCAGTGAAGCCGCGTCGGCCACTGAAGCTTTCTTT
V gene: TRBV6-5; D gene: .; J gene: TRBJ1-1; clone size: .; CDR3 protein: CASSEAGYTEAFF; CDR3 DNA: TGTGCCAGCAGTGAAGCGGGGTACACTGAAGCTTTCTTT
V gene: TRBV30; D gene: .; J gene: TRBJ1-1; clone size: .; CDR3 protein: CAWSRWELNTEAFF; CDR3 DNA: TGTGCCTGGAGTCGGTGGGAACTGAACACTGAAGCTTTCTTT
V gene: TRBV5-3; D gene: TRBD1; J gene: TRBJ1-4; clone size: .; CDR3 protein: CARSIHRGRHEKLFF; CDR3 DNA: TGTGCCAGAAGCATTCACAGGGGGCGTCATGAAAAACTGTTTTTT
V gene: TRBV19; D gene: .; J gene: TRBJ2-7; clone size: .; CDR3 protein: CASSTRGAPGEQYF; CDR3 DNA: TGTGCCAGTAGTACCCGTGGGGCCCCAGGGGAGCAGTACTTC
V gene: TRBV19; D gene: TRBD1; J gene: TRBJ2-7; clone size: .; CDR3 protein: CASSVRQGSSYEQYF; CDR3 DNA: TGTGCCAGTAGCGTCCGACAGGGGAGCTCCTACGAGCAGTACTTC
V gene: TRBV6-5; D gene: .; J gene: TRBJ1-4; clone size: few; CDR3 protein: CASSYRGLANEKLFF; CDR3 DNA: TGTGCCAGCAGTTACCGGGGGTTGGCTAATGAAAAACTGTTTTTT
V gene: TRBV25-1; D gene: TRBD1; J gene: TRBJ2-2; clone size: .; CDR3 protein: CASSSTGGAGELFF; CDR3 DNA: TGTGCCAGCAGTAGTACAGGGGGCGCCGGGGAGCTGTTTTTT
V gene: TRBV5-1; D gene: .; J gene: TRBJ1-1; clone size: .; CDR3 protein: CASSLGDFLPGAFF; CDR3 DNA: TGCGCCAGCAGCTTGGGTGACTTCCTCCCGGGAGCTTTCTTT
V gene: TRBV6-1; D gene: .; J gene: TRBJ2-2; clone size: .; CDR3 protein: CASRDSPSTGELFF; CDR3 DNA: TGTGCCAGCAGGGACAGTCCATCCACCGGGGAGCTGTTTTTT
V gene: TRBV6-1; D gene: .; J gene: TRBJ2-3; clone size: .; CDR3 protein: CASSEAGITGSGVVADTQYF; CDR3 DNA: TGTGCCAGCAGTGAAGCGGGGATCACCGGATCGGGAGTGGTGGCAGATACGCAGTATTTT
V gene: TRBV7-3; D gene: .; J gene: TRBJ1-1; clone size: .; CDR3 protein: CASSPTPRSGDTEAFF; CDR3 DNA: TGTGCCAGCAGCCCAACCCCTAGGTCGGGGGACACTGAAGCTTTCTTT
V gene: TRBV30; D gene: .; J gene: TRBJ1-5; clone size: once; CDR3 protein: CAWSRGQKNQPQHF; CDR3 DNA: TGTGCCTGGAGCCGGGGACAAAAAAACCAGCCCCAGCATTTT
V gene: TRBV30; D gene: .; J gene: TRBJ1-1; clone size: .; CDR3 protein: CAWSDLSGANTEAFF; CDR3 DNA: TGTGCCTGGAGTGATCTGTCAGGGGCGAACACTGAAGCTTTCTTT
V gene: TRBV5-8; D gene: .; J gene: TRBJ2-1; clone size: .; CDR3 protein: CASSSRTNYNEQFF; CDR3 DNA: TGTGCCAGCAGCTCAAGGACTAACTACAATGAGCAGTTCTTC
V gene: TRBV5-4; D gene: TRBD2; J gene: TRBJ2-5; clone size: .; CDR3 protein: CASSPKTSGIRQETQYF; CDR3 DNA: TGTGCCAGCAGCCCAAAGACTAGCGGGATTCGTCAAGAGACCCAGTACTTC
V gene: TRBV18; D gene: .; J gene: TRBJ1-1; clone size: once; CDR3 protein: CASSPTLSNTEAFF; CDR3 DNA: TGTGCCAGCTCACCGACTCTTTCTAACACTGAAGCTTTCTTT
V gene: TRBV25-1; D gene: .; J gene: TRBJ1-1; clone size: .; CDR3 protein: CASSRLHFETEAFF; CDR3 DNA: TGTGCCAGCAGTCGGTTGCACTTCGAGACTGAAGCTTTCTTT